This entry describes one TCR beta chain. Its antigen remains unknown. The data were taken from a study of a mutant IDH1 vaccine in newly diagnosed glioma. Study-level background: Vaccine dosing followed radiotherapy by 4-6 weeks, or accompanied temozolomide cycles. Radiotherapy, temozolomide, or both had been given previously, and both were given to most.

Time point noted: week 5, during vaccination. In every dose of vaccine, 300 ug of mutant IDH1 20-mer peptide was given alongside topical imiquimod. New IDH1-mutant, ATRX-lost WHO grade 3 or 4 astrocytomas occurred in donors. Overall study results and limits: Of all patients, about 94% showed vaccine-induced immune responses.

Libraries were prepared by immunoSEQ multiplex PCR; TCRdb keeps only in-frame clonotypes and omits some of them. The sample holds fewer than 70,000 clones, about 90% seen once. This clonotype was sampled from a woman aged 40 to 49 with glioma. This specimen was PBMCs, taken from a glioma patient whose treatment included an IDH1 peptide vaccine.

CDR3 coding DNA: TGTGCCAGCGGGGGACAGGGGGCTTATCAGCCCCAGCATTTT. This encodes CASGGQGAYQPQHF. V gene TRBV2 combines with J gene TRBJ1-5; 12 bases are shared with TRBD1. The CDR3 has 14 residues. Trimming at V came to 8 bases and at J to 5 bases, leaving 4 bases not matched to a gene. The V gene's germline CDR1 is SNHLY and CDR2 FYNNEI.